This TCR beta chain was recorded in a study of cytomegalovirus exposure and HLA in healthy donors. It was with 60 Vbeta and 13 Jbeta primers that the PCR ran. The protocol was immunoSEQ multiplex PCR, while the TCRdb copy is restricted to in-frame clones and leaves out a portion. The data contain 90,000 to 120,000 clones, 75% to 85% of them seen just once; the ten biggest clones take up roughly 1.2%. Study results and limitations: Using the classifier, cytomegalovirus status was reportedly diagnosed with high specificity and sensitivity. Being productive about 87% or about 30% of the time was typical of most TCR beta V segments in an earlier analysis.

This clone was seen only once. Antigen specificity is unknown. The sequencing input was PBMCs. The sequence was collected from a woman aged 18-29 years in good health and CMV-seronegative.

CDR3 sequence reads: CASIEVGQPQHF. The CDR3 DNA follows: TGTGCCAGCATCGAGGTTGGTCAGCCCCAGCATTTT. J is TRBJ1-5 and V is TRBV28, with D uncertain. This CDR3 spans 12 amino acids. Trimming removed 7 bases at V and 6 bases at J, with 10 bases between. Germline V gene data show CDR1 as MDHEN and CDR2 as SYDVKM.